Presented here are 21 T cell receptor beta chains from one specimen sequenced in a study of early T cells in non-severe SARS-CoV-2 infection. TCRdb ran MiXCR on the 5' RACE reads and lists one entry per CDR3 protein. The sample has about 52,000 distinct CDR3 sequences; 11% are singletons. Sequenced: whole blood. The origin of the receptors is an adult who was a healthcare worker with PCR-confirmed SARS-CoV-2 infection or an uninfected control (not recorded which).

This clonotype has more than one count but fewer than ten. V is TRBV21-1 and J is TRBJ2-1; the DNA was not used to check the table's D call, TRBD2. TRBV21-1 is labeled a pseudogene. The CDR3 runs 18 residues. CDR3 amino acids: CASSNLPRKGDGNNEQFF. In DNA form, the CDR3 reads TGTGCCAGCAGCAACCTCCCGCGGAAGGGGGACGGAAACAATGAGCAGTTCTTC.

This clonotype was detected many times. V and J are TRBV30 and TRBJ1-6; D is ambiguous. This CDR3 spans 12 amino acids. The germline CDR1 and CDR2 sequences are GTSNPN and SVGIG (reference sequence). V lost 5 bases and J lost 14, with 16 bases in between. CDR3 region: CAWSRTVIALHF. In DNA, the CDR3 is TGTGCCTGGTCACGGACCGTAATCGCCCTCCACTTT. Drawing the rest from reference TRBV30 and TRBJ1-6, the complete variable domain is SQTIHQWPATLVQPVGSPLSLECTVEGTSNPNLYWYRQAAGRGLQLLFYSVGIGQISSEVPQNLSASRPQDRQFILSSKKLLLSDSGFYLCAWSRTVIALHFGNGTRLTVT.

This clonotype has only a few counts. The J gene is TRBJ1-2, the V gene TRBV20-1, with 8 bases matching TRBD1. The length of the CDR3 is 13 residues. CDR1 and CDR2 (germline): DFQATT, SNEGSKA (reference sequence). V gave up 4 bases and J gave up 6 bases; unmatched junction bases: 7. CDR3 sequence reads: CSAISGGVDGYTF. The DNA for the CDR3 is TGCAGTGCTATCTCAGGGGGCGTGGATGGCTACACCTTC.

In its sample, this clonotype was seen a few times. The chain joins TRBV6-5 to TRBJ1-1, with TRBD1 identical over 7 bases. The CDR3 totals 12 residues. V gave up 6 bases and J gave up 7 bases; unmatched junction bases: 5. Germline CDR1 MNHEY, CDR2 SVGAGI. Written as DNA, the CDR3 is TGTGCCAGCAGCCTAAGACAGGGTGAAGCTTTCTTT. Its translation is CASSLRQGEAFF.

The rearrangement uses TRBV12-3 or TRBV12-4 and TRBJ2-1; TRBD1 or TRBD2 may be the D gene (5 bases each). This CDR3 is built from 14 residues. V lost 4 bases and J 8 bases, leaving 15 bases between the germline ends. The CDR3 here is CASSSSWGMDEQFF. For the CDR3, the DNA is TGTGCCAGCAGTTCCAGCTGGGGGATGGATGAGCAGTTCTTC.

There are many counts of this clonotype. The chain joins TRBV20-1 to TRBJ1-1; D ambiguous. The CDR3 is 14 amino acids. Germline CDR1 is DFQATT and CDR2 is SNEGSKA (reference sequence). This CDR3 reads CRAPPGDRISEAFF. The CDR3 DNA reads as TGCAGAGCACCCCCCGGGGATAGAATATCTGAAGCTTTCTTT.

Ten or more counts support this clonotype. This chain links TRBV10-2 with TRBJ1-3, with unresolved D. In germline, CDR1 is WSHSY, CDR2 SAAADI. The CDR3 spans 15 residues. The ends were cut back, 2 bases at V and 4 bases at J, with 12 bases in the middle. This CDR3 is CASSEDVWGGNTIYF. For the CDR3, the DNA is TGCGCCAGCAGTGAGGACGTCTGGGGAGGAAACACCATATATTTT.

This clonotype has more than one count but fewer than ten. The chain uses TRBV6-5 and TRBJ1-1; no firm D call. Trimming removed 7 bases from V and 3 bases from J, with 12 bases in between. CDR1 and CDR2 (germline): MNHEY, SVGAGI. The length of the CDR3 is 13 residues. The CDR3 DNA follows: TGTGCCAGCACCCGCCGCGGGGACACTGAAGCTTTCTTT. Its protein is CASTRRGDTEAFF.

This clonotype was seen a few times. The chain recombines TRBV10-3 with TRBJ2-3; TRBD2 agrees at 15 bases. Germline trimming cut 1 base from V and 4 bases from J; bases unmatched to any gene: 6. The CDR3 loop spans 18 amino acids. From germline, CDR1 is ENHRY and CDR2 SYGVKD. The CDR3 DNA sequence: TGTGCCATCAGTGAGTTCGGACTAGCGGGGGGGTTAGCAGATACGCAGTATTTT. It is translated as CAISEFGLAGGLADTQYF.

This clonotype appeared a few times. The chain uses TRBV6-5 and TRBJ1-3; TRBD1 is a possible D gene (6 bases). Between the trimmed V and J ends, which lost 0 bases and 4 bases, there was a span of 10 bases. CDR1 MNHEY and CDR2 SVGAGI come from the germline V gene. This CDR3 has 15 amino acids. CDR3 DNA: TGTGCCAGCAGTTACTCGACAGGCGGCGGAAACACCATATATTTT. Amino acids: CASSYSTGGGNTIYF.

There are many counts of this clonotype. One end of the junction is discordant with germline, which a read error may explain. The CDR3 reads CASSSQGLDTEVFF. The CDR3 DNA reads as TGTGCCAGCAGTTCACAGGGGTTGGACACTGAAGTTTTCTTT. The genes are TRBV6-5 and TRBJ1-1; 7 nucleotides align to TRBD1. CDR3 size: 14 residues. Germline V gene data show CDR1 as MNHEY and CDR2 as SVGAGI.

This clonotype was counted between two and nine times. CDR3 nucleotides: TGCAGCGTTGGTACCGGGGAGCTGTTTTTT. It translates to CSVGTGELFF. The gene calls are TRBV29-1 and TRBJ2-2; no clear D gene. Germline CDR1 is SQVTM and CDR2 is ANQGSEA. The CDR3 covers 10 residues. V lost 4 bases and J 5 bases, leaving 2 bases between the germline ends.

This clonotype was seen at least ten times. The chain links TRBV6-5 to TRBJ2-1; unclear D gene. The length of the CDR3 is 14 residues. V was shortened by 6 bases and J by 2 bases, with 11 bases between the two germline ends. The germline V gene encodes CDR1 MNHEY and CDR2 SVGAGI. CDR3 region: CASRSDGAYNEQFF. The DNA for the CDR3 is TGTGCCAGCAGATCGGACGGTGCCTACAATGAGCAGTTCTTC.

With respect to this clonotype: This could be a read error, since a much larger clone is one nucleotide away. The chain recombines TRBV7-2 with TRBJ1-2; D is unresolved. Per germline, CDR1 SGHTA and CDR2 FQGNSA. CDR3 size: 14 residues. The V gene lost 2 bases and the J gene lost 4 bases, with 11 bases spanning the gap. CDR3 sequence reads: CASSLPAGVYGYTF. CDR3 bases: TGTGCCAGCAGCTTACCTGCCGGCGTCTATGGCTACACCTTC.

This clonotype was seen repeatedly, ten times or more. The chain couples TRBV7-8 to TRBJ1-5; D is uncertain. The CDR3 totals 16 residues. V lost 5 bases, J lost 6 bases, and 20 bases lay in between. CDR1 and CDR2 (germline): SGHVS, FQNEAQ. For the CDR3, the DNA is TGTGCCAGCAGCCATCGGGAGCGGGGAGGCGCTCAGCCCCAGCATTTT. Protein product: CASSHRERGGAQPQHF.

This clonotype was counted ten times or more. The chain has TRBV24-1 and TRBJ2-2; TRBD1 matches 10 bases. Germline assignment: CDR1 KGHDR and CDR2 SFDVKD. V was pared by 7 bases and J by 3 bases, with 7 bases of the junction left unmatched. This CDR3 has 16 residues. The CDR3 protein is CATSGGQGYDTGELFF. CDR3 nucleotides: TGTGCCACCAGCGGGGGACAGGGGTACGACACCGGGGAGCTGTTTTTT.

This clonotype was counted at least ten times. This chain connects TRBV12-5 to TRBJ2-3; no definite D call. Germline CDR1 LGHNT, CDR2 FRNRAP. V lost 1 base and J 1 base, leaving 6 bases between the germline ends. CDR3 length: 14 amino acids. The CDR3, as DNA: TGTGCTAGTGGTTTGGCGGACGGCACAGATACGCAGTATTTT. The encoded protein is CASGLADGTDTQYF.

This clonotype occurred a few times. The V call is TRBV4-1, the J call TRBJ2-1, with a possible D match to TRBD2 (7 bases). V was trimmed by 4 bases and J by 2 bases, leaving 21 bases between them. Germline CDR1 MGHRA, CDR2 YSYEKL. This CDR3 has 18 residues. The CDR3 reads CASSRTYEGGATYNEQFF. The DNA for the CDR3 is TGCGCCAGCAGCCGTACCTATGAGGGGGGGGCAACCTACAATGAGCAGTTCTTC.

V usage is TRBV5-1 and J usage is TRBJ1-1; D not resolved. The CDR3 spans 14 residues. V was cut by 1 base and J by 1 base, with 8 bases left in between. Germline V lookup: CDR1 SGHRS, CDR2 YFSETQ. CDR3 nucleotides: TGCGCCAGCAGCTTGAATAACCAGAACACTGAAGCTTTCTTT. The encoded protein is CASSLNNQNTEAFF.

This clonotype has just a few counts. V usage is TRBV11-2 and J usage is TRBJ2-1; TRBD2 matches at 10 bases. Germline CDR1 and CDR2: SGHAT and FQNNGV. The ends lost 5 bases at V and 7 bases at J; junction bases unmatched: 2. This CDR3 has 13 amino acids. The chain's CDR3 is CASSRTSGNEQFF. CDR3 sequence (DNA): TGTGCCAGCAGCCGGACTAGCGGAAATGAGCAGTTCTTC.

This clonotype showed up just a few times. This chain links TRBV4-2 with TRBJ1-6; D is possibly TRBD1 (6 bases). The germline V and J ends were trimmed by 6 bases and 11 bases, with 23 bases remaining between them. This CDR3 spans 16 amino acids. Germline CDR1 and CDR2: LGHNA and YNFKEQ. This CDR3 is CASRPIRDTEWAPLHF. CDR3 sequence (DNA): TGTGCCAGCAGACCTATCCGGGACACAGAATGGGCACCCCTCCACTTT.